Following are 13 T cell receptor beta chains from one sample sequenced in a study of blood T cell repertoires in COVID-19. Data came from immunoSEQ multiplex PCR; TCRdb stores just in-frame clones and leaves some out. The table has around 260,000 clones, around 90% seen once. The sequencing input was peripheral blood. Receptors were obtained from a woman aged 40 to 50 who had recovered from COVID-19.

The chain recombines TRBV5-4 with TRBJ2-3, with 12 bases fitting TRBD2. In germline, CDR1 is SGHNT, CDR2 YYREEE (reference sequence). The CDR3 contains 16 residues. With V trimmed by 0 bases and J by 4 bases, 3 bases remained unmatched. CDR3 sequence: CASSLGSSGGADTQYF. As DNA, the CDR3 is TGTGCCAGCAGCTTGGGGTCTAGCGGGGGGGCAGATACGCAGTATTTT.

This clone appeared a single time. The chain links TRBV19 to TRBJ2-2; D gene unclear. The V end was cut by 10 bases, the J end by 6 bases, with 9 bases between. This CDR3 has 11 residues. Germline V gene sequence: CDR1 LNHDA, CDR2 SQIVND (reference sequence). CDR3 bases: TGTGCCACCGCGTTGTCCGGGGAGCTGTTTTTT. Its protein product is CATALSGELFF.

J is TRBJ2-1 and V is TRBV28, with D uncertain. This CDR3 region has 13 residues. Trimming removed 3 bases from V and 3 bases from J, with 6 bases in between. Per the germline V gene, CDR1 is MDHEN and CDR2 is SYDVKM. CDR3: CASSFEFYNEQFF. CDR3 bases: TGTGCCAGCAGTTTCGAGTTCTACAATGAGCAGTTCTTC.

This clone appeared a single time. J is TRBJ2-7 and V is TRBV3-1 (or the pseudogene TRBV3-2); 9 nucleotides line up with TRBD2. The CDR3 has 16 amino acids. Germline CDR1 LGHDT, CDR2 YNNKEL (reference sequence). The ends lost 0 bases at V and 7 bases at J; junction bases unmatched: 10. The CDR3 DNA sequence: TGTGCCAGCAGCCAAGATCCGCGGGAGGGCCTAAGAGAGCAGTACTTC. Translation: CASSQDPREGLREQYF.

The chain combines TRBV7-2 with TRBJ2-1; unclear D gene. The germline V and J ends were trimmed by 1 base and 12 bases, with 7 bases remaining between them. The CDR3 length is 11 residues. Germline CDR1 is SGHTA and CDR2 is FQGNSA. In DNA, the CDR3 is TGTGCCAGCAGCTTAGGCCTCGGGCAGTTCTTC. The encoded protein is CASSLGLGQFF. The variable domain in full, with the rest retrieved from reference TRBV7-2 and TRBJ2-1, is GAGVSQSPSNKVTEKGKDVELRCDPISGHTALYWYRQSLGQGLEFLIYFQGNSAPDKSGLPSDRFSAERTGGSVSTLTIQRTQQEDSAVYLCASSLGLGQFFGPGTRLTVL.

The rearrangement uses TRBV7-9 and TRBJ2-7, with 9 bases lining up with TRBD2. Per germline, CDR1 SEHNR and CDR2 FQNEAQ (reference sequence). V lost 5 bases and J lost 5; bases outside the gene matches: 7. The CDR3 has 14 residues. CDR3 loop: CASSGLAGPNEQYF. The CDR3 DNA reads as TGTGCCAGCAGCGGTCTAGCGGGACCAAACGAGCAGTACTTC.

V usage is TRBV19 and J usage is TRBJ2-1; 9 nucleotides line up with TRBD2. The CDR3 has 16 residues. V shed 6 bases, J shed 4 bases, and the junction held 10 bases outside the gene matches. Germline values: CDR1 LNHDA, CDR2 SQIVND (reference sequence). CDR3: CASSPRLLAGYNEQFF. The CDR3 DNA sequence: TGTGCCAGTAGCCCTCGGCTCCTAGCGGGATACAATGAGCAGTTCTTC.

The V gene is TRBV27, the J gene TRBJ2-7, with D possibly matching TRBD1 (6 bases). This CDR3 has 14 residues. V was shortened by 0 bases and J by 6 bases, with 12 bases between the two germline ends. Germline CDR1 is MNHEY and CDR2 is SMNVEV (reference sequence). CDR3 DNA sequence: TGTGCCAGCAGTTTATCGAGGGGGACGGGCGAGCAGTACTTC. It is translated as CASSLSRGTGEQYF.

The rearrangement joins TRBV6-5 to TRBJ1-2, with TRBD1 matching over 7 bases. The CDR3 is 13 amino acids. CDR1 and CDR2 (germline): MNHEY, SVGAGI. V gave up 6 bases and J gave up 6 bases; unmatched junction bases: 7. For the CDR3, the DNA is TGTGCCAGCAGCCCGACAGGGAGAGATGGCTACACCTTC. This gives the protein CASSPTGRDGYTF.

The J gene is TRBJ1-2, the V gene TRBV28; 10 bases are shared with TRBD1. Germline loops: CDR1 MDHEN, CDR2 SYDVKM. This CDR3 has 15 residues. Losses at the gene ends were 5 bases for V and 6 bases for J; bases not matched to a gene: 9. CDR3 nucleotide sequence: TGTGCCAGCAGTGGGTGGGACAGGGGAGGAAATGGCTACACCTTC. Protein product: CASSGWDRGGNGYTF.

The V call is TRBV19, the J call TRBJ2-2; 8 nucleotides agree with TRBD2. The CDR3 has 16 amino acids. Germline V gene lookup returns CDR1 LNHDA and CDR2 SQIVND (reference sequence). V gave up 3 bases and J gave up 6 bases; unmatched junction bases: 9. Written as DNA, the CDR3 is TGTGCCAGTAGTATTTGGCCGACTAGCGTGCCCGGGGAGCTGTTTTTT. It is translated as CASSIWPTSVPGELFF.

The rearrangement links TRBV19 to TRBJ2-3; TRBD1 matches 7 bases. CDR1 and CDR2 (germline): LNHDA, SQIVND (reference sequence). V shed 1 base, J shed 5 bases, and the junction held 15 bases outside the gene matches. This CDR3 is 18 amino acids long. The DNA of the CDR3 is TGTGCCAGTAGTATAGGGAGACAGGGTAATGTAGGAGGAGATACGCAGTATTTT. This translates into CASSIGRQGNVGGDTQYF.

CDR3 residues: CASSLGGGIEPQHF. CDR3 nucleotides: TGCGCCAGCAGCTTGGGGGGGGGCATCGAGCCCCAGCATTTT. This chain uses TRBV5-1 with TRBJ1-5; maybe TRBD1 (6 bases). The germline V gene has CDR1 SGHRS and CDR2 YFSETQ. The germline V and J ends were trimmed by 0 bases and 8 bases, with 12 bases remaining between them. CDR3 size: 14 residues.